Shown below are 9 T cell receptor beta chains from a single sample sequenced in a study of blood T cells in healthy people across ages. The use of a sample-barcoded 5' primer and a J-beta primer mix characterized a second PCR of 7 to 11 cycles. TCRdb ran MiXCR on the 5' RACE reads and lists one entry per CDR3 protein. The sample consists of about 720,000 distinct CDR3 sequences, over 20% of them appearing once. Source material: blood. The receptors originated from a man between 65 and 85 years old in good health.

The chain combines TRBV21-1 with TRBJ2-3; the tabulated D call, TRBD2, remains unverified against the DNA. TRBV21-1 is a known pseudogene. The CDR3 is made up of 18 amino acids. In DNA form, the CDR3 reads TGTGCCAGCAGCATCCTTCCGTTAGCGGGCCCCAAAATGGATACGCAGTATTTT. It specifies CASSILPLAGPKMDTQYF.

The chain is built from TRBV6-5 and TRBJ1-1; 8 bases match TRBD1. Per germline, CDR1 MNHEY and CDR2 SVGAGI. The ends lost 6 bases at V and 5 bases at J; junction bases unmatched: 8. The CDR3 loop spans 14 amino acids. The CDR3 nucleotides read TGTGCCAGCAGACGTACAGGGGGTGGGACTGAAGCTTTCTTT. It codes for CASRRTGGGTEAFF.

This clonotype was counted between two and nine times. The rearrangement links TRBV5-1 to TRBJ2-7; 11 bases map to TRBD2. Germline CDR1 and CDR2: SGHRS and YFSETQ. V lost 0 bases to trimming and J lost 2 bases; unmatched junction nucleotides: 4. The CDR3 length is 16 residues. As DNA, the CDR3 is TGCGCCAGCAGCTTGGTTCTAGCGGGGGGCCCCTACGAGCAGTACTTC. It encodes CASSLVLAGGPYEQYF.

The V and J genes are TRBV29-1 and TRBJ1-2, with D perhaps matching TRBD1 (5 bases). The germline V and J ends were trimmed by 5 bases and 1 base, with 11 bases remaining between them. This CDR3 is 13 amino acids long. CDR1 is SQVTM and CDR2 is ANQGSEA in the germline V gene. CDR3 amino acids: CSVRFDSNYGYTF. The CDR3, as DNA: TGCAGCGTTCGATTCGACAGTAACTATGGCTACACCTTC.

The chain combines TRBV11-1 with TRBJ1-1; 7 positions match TRBD1. Per the germline V gene, CDR1 is SGHAT and CDR2 is FQDESV (reference sequence). This CDR3 comprises 12 residues. The junction had 3 bases not matched to a gene; V was cut back by 5 bases and J by 6 bases. This CDR3 reads CASSRDRSEAFF. CDR3 DNA: TGTGCCAGCAGCAGGGACAGATCTGAAGCTTTCTTT.

This clonotype was found a few times. The chain joins TRBV20-1 to TRBJ1-2, with 7 positions matching TRBD1. The CDR3 runs to 14 residues. Germline V gene lookup returns CDR1 DFQATT and CDR2 SNEGSKA (reference sequence). Losses at the gene ends were 0 bases for V and 4 bases for J; bases not matched to a gene: 5. DNA for the CDR3: TGCAGTGCTAGAGATGGCGCAGGGGGCTATGGCTACACCTTC. This codes for CSARDGAGGYGYTF.

This clonotype was seen many times. The V gene is TRBV12-3 or TRBV12-4, the J gene TRBJ1-3; 8 bases are shared with TRBD1. The CDR3 sequence is 15 residues long. J was trimmed by 0 bases and V by 5 bases; bases with no gene match: 3. In DNA form, the CDR3 reads TGTGCCAGCAGTCCAACAGGGGGCTCTGGAAACACCATATATTTT. Translation: CASSPTGGSGNTIYF.

The V gene is TRBV20-1, the J gene TRBJ1-5; D might be TRBD1 (6 bases). The CDR3 length is 16 residues. With 7 bases removed from V and 4 bases from J, the gap between germline ends came to 23 bases. Germline V CDR1 and CDR2: DFQATT, SNEGSKA (reference sequence). Here the CDR3 reads CSVLGGEGGNNQPQHF. In DNA, the CDR3 is TGCAGTGTTCTAGGGGGTGAGGGGGGGAATAATCAGCCCCAGCATTTT.

The rearrangement joins TRBV29-1 to TRBJ2-5; D gene ambiguous. CDR3 length: 10 residues. CDR1 SQVTM and CDR2 ANQGSEA come from the germline V gene. The germline V and J ends were trimmed by 7 bases and 5 bases, with 8 bases remaining between them. DNA for the CDR3: TGCAGCGGCGGTCCGGAGACCCAGTACTTC. Its protein product is CSGGPETQYF.